The 32 T cell receptor beta chains reported below all come from one sample, sequenced in a study of shared clonotypes between healthy human individuals (dated by TCRdb to 2020 to 2022). CD8 naive samples were CD45RO-negative cells positively selected for CCR7, giving a CD45RA+CCR7+ population that excluded TemRA cells. The protocol used for the library was the immunoSEQ multiplex PCR assay. TCRdb carries this immuneACCESS record with in-frame sequences only. Its versions omit some clonotypes, under half of them owing to an unresolved V gene in the studies checked, with the rest unexplained. Here the sample has millions of clones; around 93% occur a single time. The biggest ten clones account for more than 1.5% of the sample. Source material: naive CD8+ T cells from PBMCs. The cell subset or site tag for this specimen amounts to: CD45RA+CCR7+. The receptor set was obtained from a young man in good health. Some clones in this sample may be carry-over from other donors' samples.

The chain links TRBV7-3 to TRBJ2-1, with TRBD2 matching over 7 bases. The trim removed 8 bases at V and 8 bases at J, leaving 12 bases unmatched. Germline CDR1 reads SGHTA; CDR2 reads FQGTGA. This CDR3 spans 14 amino acids. This CDR3 is CASGWVGGFDEQFF. The CDR3, as DNA: TGTGCCAGCGGATGGGTGGGAGGGTTCGATGAGCAGTTCTTC. Full variable domain (missing parts from reference TRBV7-3 and TRBJ2-1): GAGVSQTPSNKVTEKGKYVELRCDPISGHTALYWYRQSLGQGPEFLIYFQGTGAADDSGLPNDRFFAVRPEGSVSTLKIQRTERGDSAVYLCASGWVGGFDEQFFGPGTRLTVL.

V is TRBV27 and J is TRBJ2-2; D is unresolved. V lost 7 bases, J lost 6 bases, and 9 bases lay in between. This CDR3 comprises 12 residues. CDR1 and CDR2 (germline): MNHEY, SMNVEV (reference sequence). CDR3 sequence: CASTPGSGELFF. As DNA, the CDR3 is TGTGCCAGCACGCCCGGTTCCGGGGAGCTGTTTTTT.

The chain is built from TRBV28 and TRBJ2-5, with 7 bases aligning to TRBD1. The CDR3 totals 15 residues. Germline V gives CDR1 MDHEN, CDR2 SYDVKM. V was pared by 6 bases and J by 0 bases, with 7 bases of the junction left unmatched. The CDR3 loop reads CASRWPGQNQETQYF. CDR3 nucleotide sequence: TGTGCCAGCAGGTGGCCGGGACAGAACCAAGAGACCCAGTACTTC.

This clone was found once. The chain links TRBV5-1 to TRBJ2-7; TRBD1 is a possible D gene (6 bases). The CDR3 totals 14 residues. V was pared by 4 bases and J by 3 bases, with 14 bases between. The germline CDR1 and CDR2 sequences are SGHRS and YFSETQ. The CDR3 nucleotides read TGCGCCAGCAGCGCCGGACAGCTCGACTACGAGCAGTACTTC. It yields the protein CASSAGQLDYEQYF.

The rearrangement links TRBV9 to TRBJ2-7; 8 positions agree with TRBD2. In germline, CDR1 is SGDLS, CDR2 YYNGEE. This CDR3 is 14 amino acids long. Trimming at V came to 3 bases and at J to 3 bases, leaving 5 bases not matched to a gene. The chain's CDR3 is CASSDGRAVYEQYF. As DNA, the CDR3 is TGTGCCAGCAGCGACGGGAGGGCCGTCTACGAGCAGTACTTC.

V usage is TRBV4-1 and J usage is TRBJ2-2, with D perhaps TRBD1 (8 bases). V dropped 4 bases and J dropped 3 bases, with 24 bases sitting between them. The CDR3 has 19 residues. Germline CDR1 MGHRA, CDR2 YSYEKL. The CDR3 loop reads CASSRAGGASGTYTGELFF. CDR3 in DNA: TGCGCCAGCAGCCGAGCAGGGGGCGCTAGCGGAACCTACACCGGGGAGCTGTTTTTT.

The chain has TRBV27 and TRBJ1-5, with D unclear. V was pared by 2 bases and J by 9 bases, with 14 bases between. Germline loops: CDR1 MNHEY, CDR2 SMNVEV (reference sequence). CDR3 size: 14 residues. This CDR3 reads CASSLQMGSLPQHF. In nucleotides, the CDR3 is TGTGCCAGCAGTTTACAGATGGGGTCTCTGCCCCAGCATTTT.

The chain carries TRBV4-2 and TRBJ2-5; no clear D. Between the trimmed V and J ends, which lost 1 base and 1 base, there was a span of 7 bases. CDR1 is LGHNA, CDR2 YNFKEQ, per germline. The CDR3 runs 14 residues. The CDR3 loop is CASSQGGPQETQYF. The CDR3 nucleotides read TGTGCCAGCAGCCAAGGTGGTCCCCAAGAGACCCAGTACTTC.

The chain employs TRBV10-3 and TRBJ1-5; D gene ambiguous. Germline V CDR1 and CDR2: ENHRY, SYGVKD. With 8 bases removed from V and 4 bases from J, the gap between germline ends came to 9 bases. There are 12 residues in the CDR3. The CDR3 nucleotides are TGTGCCATCGGATCTGGGAATCAGCCCCAGCATTTT. The encoded protein is CAIGSGNQPQHF.

The chain couples TRBV19 to TRBJ2-1, with TRBD1 as a possible D gene (5 bases). Trimming shortened V by 5 bases and J by 7 bases, and 12 bases separated the two germline ends. This CDR3 comprises 13 residues. CDR1 is LNHDA, CDR2 SQIVND, per germline (reference sequence). The CDR3 DNA follows: TGTGCCAGTAGTGGCAGGGTGCGGAATGAGCAGTTCTTC. Residues: CASSGRVRNEQFF.

This clone was seen only once. The DNA for the CDR3 is TGTGCCAGCAGCCTCAGGGTTGGGATATACAATGAGCAGTTCTTC. Translation gives CASSLRVGIYNEQFF. The rearrangement links TRBV25-1 to TRBJ2-1; tentative D call: TRBD1 (5 bases). The CDR3 totals 15 residues. The V end was cut by 6 bases, the J end by 4 bases, with 16 bases between. CDR1 is MGHDK and CDR2 is SYGVNS in the germline V gene.

As concerns this clone: The sample has other DNA sequences that encode this CDR3 too. The CDR3 here is CASSEFYNEQFF. DNA for the CDR3: TGTGCCAGCAGTGAATTCTACAATGAGCAGTTCTTC. The rearrangement uses TRBV25-1 and TRBJ2-1; D is undetermined. V shed 1 base and J shed 3 bases, with 1 base lying between them. The germline gives CDR1 MGHDK, CDR2 SYGVNS. The CDR3 runs to 12 residues.

This chain uses TRBV7-8 with TRBJ2-7; D call uncertain. V lost 4 bases and J lost 6, with 7 bases in between. The CDR3 sequence is 11 residues long. Germline lookup yields CDR1 SGHVS and CDR2 FQNEAQ. CDR3 in amino acids: CASSWVGEQYF. In DNA form, the CDR3 reads TGTGCCAGCAGCTGGGTCGGCGAGCAGTACTTC.

DNA for the CDR3: TGTGCCACCGAGCCGGACAACTCCTACGAGCAGTACTTC. Translated, it gives CATEPDNSYEQYF. J is TRBJ2-7 and V is TRBV7-9, with TRBD1 as a possible D gene (5 bases). The germline V and J ends were trimmed by 10 bases and 0 bases, with 13 bases remaining between them. The CDR3 loop spans 13 amino acids. The germline V gene encodes CDR1 SEHNR and CDR2 FQNEAQ (reference sequence).

The rearrangement joins TRBV29-1 to TRBJ2-7; TRBD1 agrees at 10 bases. V lost 3 bases to trimming and J lost 2 bases; unmatched junction nucleotides: 7. The CDR3 covers 15 residues. CDR1 and CDR2 from the germline V gene are SQVTM and ANQGSEA. The CDR3 DNA is TGCAGCGTTGATGGGACGGACAGGGGGACCTACGAGCAGTACTTC. Protein product: CSVDGTDRGTYEQYF.

The chain employs TRBV9 and TRBJ2-5, with unresolved D. Deletions cut 4 bases from V and 4 bases from J, with 14 bases between. CDR1 SGDLS and CDR2 YYNGEE come from the germline V gene. The CDR3 has 14 residues. The CDR3 DNA follows: TGTGCCAGCAGCCGAGCCAGCAACGGAGAGACCCAGTACTTC. Amino acids: CASSRASNGETQYF.

This chain uses TRBV9 with TRBJ1-4, with a tentative D call TRBD1 (5 bases). V dropped 3 bases and J dropped 1 base, with 10 bases sitting between them. The CDR3 covers 15 residues. Germline V gene lookup returns CDR1 SGDLS and CDR2 YYNGEE. DNA for the CDR3: TGTGCCAGCAGCGAGGGGATGGTAACTAATGAAAAACTGTTTTTT. Translation: CASSEGMVTNEKLFF.

The J gene is TRBJ2-3, the V gene TRBV7-9; possibly TRBD2 for D (6 bases). V was cut by 2 bases and J by 0 bases, with 9 bases left in between. There are 15 residues in the CDR3. From germline, CDR1 is SEHNR and CDR2 FQNEAQ (reference sequence). CDR3 DNA: TGTGCCAGCAGCTTACCGCGGGACAGCACAGATACGCAGTATTTT. Translating gives CASSLPRDSTDTQYF.

V is TRBV9 and J is TRBJ1-1, with 7 bases aligning to TRBD1. CDR1 is SGDLS and CDR2 is YYNGEE in the germline V gene. The CDR3 is 17 amino acids. V gave up 3 bases and J gave up 1 base; unmatched junction bases: 12. The CDR3 region has the DNA TGTGCCAGCAGCGCATACTCCCGGGACAGACCGAACACTGAAGCTTTCTTT. Amino acids: CASSAYSRDRPNTEAFF. The whole variable domain, remainder taken from reference TRBV9 and TRBJ1-1, is DSGVTQTPKHLITATGQRVTLRCSPRSGDLSVYWYQQSLDQGLQFLIQYYNGEERAKGNILERFSAQQFPDLHSELNLSSLELGDSALYFCASSAYSRDRPNTEAFFGQGTRLTVV.

This chain uses TRBV4-1 with TRBJ2-1; 8 bases line up with TRBD2. This CDR3 spans 18 amino acids. Germline trimming cut 2 bases from V and 1 base from J; bases unmatched to any gene: 10. Germline values: CDR1 MGHRA, CDR2 YSYEKL. The CDR3 spells CASSQFSFSGISYNEQFF. In DNA, the CDR3 is TGCGCCAGCAGCCAATTCTCATTTAGCGGGATTTCCTACAATGAGCAGTTCTTC.

This chain joins TRBV10-3 and TRBJ2-7; 9 nucleotides align to TRBD2. Trimming cost V 0 bases and J 3 bases; bases outside gene matches: 9. The length of the CDR3 is 17 residues. Germline lookup yields CDR1 ENHRY and CDR2 SYGVKD. The chain's CDR3 is CAISESSAGAGGYEQYF. The CDR3 nucleotides are TGTGCCATCAGTGAGTCGTCGGCCGGAGCGGGGGGCTACGAGCAGTACTTC.

This rearrangement joins TRBV6-6 to TRBJ2-5; TRBD2 is a possible D gene (7 bases). V lost 7 bases, J lost 9 bases, and 21 bases lay in between. The CDR3 is 14 amino acids. Germline lookup yields CDR1 MNHNY and CDR2 SVGAGI (reference sequence). The chain's CDR3 is CASTPVESGGSQYF. CDR3 nucleotides: TGTGCCAGCACCCCGGTAGAGTCGGGGGGCTCCCAGTACTTC.

As for this clone: The sample carries other DNA sequences with the same CDR3. This chain uses TRBV27 with TRBJ2-7; weak D call: TRBD2 (6 bases). The CDR3 runs to 13 residues. V was pared by 3 bases and J by 4 bases, with 10 bases between. Germline assignment: CDR1 MNHEY and CDR2 SMNVEV (reference sequence). CDR3 coding DNA: TGTGCCAGCAGTTTGCGGGGTGGGTACGAGCAGTACTTC. Translated: CASSLRGGYEQYF.

V is TRBV7-8 and J is TRBJ1-3; D gene unclear. This CDR3 spans 16 amino acids. The germline V and J ends were trimmed by 2 bases and 0 bases, with 11 bases remaining between them. Germline CDR1 SGHVS, CDR2 FQNEAQ. CDR3 sequence (DNA): TGTGCCAGCAGCTTATATTCGACGAGCTCTGGAAACACCATATATTTT. Translating it yields CASSLYSTSSGNTIYF.

With respect to this clone: Other DNA sequences of this sample code for an identical CDR3. The rearrangement links TRBV7-2 to TRBJ2-1; 8 bases map to TRBD2. Germline CDR1 SGHTA, CDR2 FQGNSA. This CDR3 is built from 15 residues. Trimming cost V 1 base and J 2 bases; bases outside gene matches: 1. CDR3 DNA: TGTGCCAGCAGCTTAGAGGGACTAGCCTACAATGAGCAGTTCTTC. This translates into CASSLEGLAYNEQFF.

This chain uses TRBV27 with TRBJ2-4; D is tentatively TRBD1 or TRBD2 (5 bases each). The V and J ends lost 6 bases and 0 bases respectively, with 9 bases between them. This CDR3 has 14 amino acids. Germline CDR1 reads MNHEY; CDR2 reads SMNVEV (reference sequence). The CDR3 loop is CASSGALAKNIQYF. The CDR3 DNA is TGTGCCAGCAGCGGGGCTCTAGCCAAAAACATTCAGTACTTC.

The gene calls are TRBV7-9 and TRBJ2-3; D possibly uses TRBD1 or TRBD2 (5 bases each). The CDR3 contains 15 residues. The germline CDR1 and CDR2 sequences are SEHNR and FQNEAQ (reference sequence). The ends were cut back, 3 bases at V and 9 bases at J, with 19 bases in the middle. The CDR3 loop reads CASSFNVGVEGTQYF. In nucleotides, the CDR3 is TGTGCCAGCAGCTTTAATGTGGGGGTCGAGGGAACGCAGTATTTT.

This chain connects TRBV29-1 to TRBJ2-1; D may be TRBD2 (6 bases). In germline, CDR1 is SQVTM, CDR2 ANQGSEA. Trimming pared 3 bases from V and 8 bases from J, leaving 17 bases between. The CDR3 covers 14 residues. The CDR3 nucleotides read TGCAGCGTTGACGGGACTTGGGAGAACGATGAGCAGTTCTTC. As protein: CSVDGTWENDEQFF.

The genes are TRBV6-4 and TRBJ1-1, with D possibly being TRBD1 (5 bases). The CDR3 runs to 16 residues. Germline V lookup: CDR1 MRHNA, CDR2 SNTAGT. Trimming left V 1 base short and J 4 bases short, with 16 bases between. The CDR3: CASSDFTGGERTEAFF. The CDR3 nucleotides read TGTGCCAGCAGTGACTTTACAGGAGGGGAGCGCACTGAAGCTTTCTTT.

The J gene is TRBJ2-5, the V gene TRBV2, with D perhaps matching TRBD1 (6 bases). CDR3 length: 14 residues. Trimming shortened V by 9 bases and J by 5 bases, and 19 bases separated the two germline ends. Germline loops: CDR1 SNHLY, CDR2 FYNNEI. The CDR3 nucleotides read TGTGCCAGTTGGGCAGGGGTGATCTCCGAGACCCAGTACTTC. Its protein is CASWAGVISETQYF.

The rearrangement uses TRBV10-1 and TRBJ1-5; unclear D gene. This CDR3 contains 13 residues. Germline CDR1 reads WNHNN; CDR2 reads SYGVQD (reference sequence). The ends were cut back, 8 bases at V and 0 bases at J, with 8 bases in the middle. CDR3 sequence (DNA): TGCGCCAGCCCCAGAAATAGCAATCAGCCCCAGCATTTT. Its protein is CASPRNSNQPQHF.

This chain connects TRBV9 to TRBJ2-2; D remains unclear. In germline, CDR1 is SGDLS, CDR2 YYNGEE. This CDR3 contains 16 residues. Between the trimmed V and J ends, which lost 3 bases and 2 bases, there was a span of 14 bases. CDR3 bases: TGTGCCAGCAGCGGAGTGGGTTCGGCTAACACCGGGGAGCTGTTTTTT. The encoded protein is CASSGVGSANTGELFF.